The 17 T cell receptor beta chains below all came from one sample that was sequenced in a study of control samples from healthy donors and cancer patients. The repertoire was sequenced with immunoSEQ multiplex PCR; TCRdb's copy has only in-frame clones and lacks some. The sample lists roughly 130,000 clones, over 75% seen once, with 2% to 2.5% in the top ten. Input material: blood. Receptors originate from a man aged 18 to 29 in good health.

This clone was seen only once. This chain connects TRBV24-1 to TRBJ2-1; 11 nucleotides agree with TRBD2. The CDR3 is 16 amino acids. Germline assignment: CDR1 KGHDR and CDR2 SFDVKD. With 3 bases clipped from V and 10 bases from J, the junction kept 10 bases outside the gene matches. In DNA form, the CDR3 reads TGTGCCACCAGTGATAAACTAGCGGGGGCCCCCCGGGAGCAGTTCTTC. Its protein product is CATSDKLAGAPREQFF.

The V gene is TRBV7-2, the J gene TRBJ2-5; D gene unclear. This CDR3 region has 16 residues. Germline V CDR1 and CDR2: SGHTA, FQGNSA. V shed 1 base and J shed 3 bases, with 15 bases lying between them. CDR3 residues: CASSLGGISGKETQYF. Written as DNA, the CDR3 is TGTGCCAGCAGCTTAGGTGGGATTTCGGGCAAAGAGACCCAGTACTTC.

The chain uses TRBV19 and TRBJ2-2; TRBD2 matches 7 bases. The CDR3 is made up of 16 amino acids. Germline trimming cut 5 bases from V and 0 bases from J; bases unmatched to any gene: 6. CDR1 LNHDA and CDR2 SQIVND come from the germline V gene (reference sequence). CDR3 nucleotide sequence: TGTGCCAGTAGTGACGGCGGGACTACGAACACCGGGGAGCTGTTTTTT. The encoded protein is CASSDGGTTNTGELFF.

The CDR3 DNA follows: TGTGCCAGCAGCCATAACGACGGTTACGAGCAGTACTTC. Translating it yields CASSHNDGYEQYF. This chain links TRBV6-5 with TRBJ2-7, with D hard to call. Deletions cut 6 bases from V and 4 bases from J, with 13 bases between. The CDR3 extends over 13 amino acids. Germline loops: CDR1 MNHEY, CDR2 SVGAGI.

This clone was recorded once. The J gene is TRBJ2-2, the V gene TRBV19; TRBD1 matches 7 bases. The CDR3 totals 16 residues. Germline loops: CDR1 LNHDA, CDR2 SQIVND (reference sequence). J was trimmed by 4 bases and V by 4 bases; bases with no gene match: 9. The CDR3 sequence is CASSRTGVRGTGELFF. The CDR3 DNA reads TGTGCCAGTAGTAGAACAGGGGTTCGGGGCACCGGGGAGCTGTTTTTT.

The genes are TRBV30 and TRBJ2-6; 11 positions agree with TRBD1. Germline lookup yields CDR1 GTSNPN and CDR2 SVGIG (reference sequence). The J segment lost 0 bases and the V segment lost 5 bases, leaving 3 bases of the junction unmatched. The CDR3 contains 16 residues. The CDR3 sequence is CAWSGTGGSGANVLTF. In DNA, the CDR3 is TGTGCCTGGTCCGGGACAGGGGGCTCTGGGGCCAACGTCCTGACTTTC.

The chain employs TRBV4-3 and TRBJ2-1; tentatively, D is TRBD2 (5 bases). This CDR3 region has 13 residues. CDR1 is LGHNA and CDR2 is YSLEER in the germline V gene. V was cut by 4 bases and J by 10 bases, with 14 bases left in between. This chain's CDR3 is CASSPDSHREQFF. CDR3 coding DNA: TGCGCCAGCAGCCCGGACTCTCACCGGGAGCAGTTCTTC.

The rearrangement uses TRBV12-2 and TRBJ2-7; TRBD2, the table's D call, lacks a check against the DNA. TRBV12-2 is designated a pseudogene. This CDR3 is built from 16 residues. The CDR3 nucleotides are TGTGCAAGTCGCTTAGGGGGGGGCACCGAGTACTACGAGCAGTACTTC. This codes for CASRLGGGTEYYEQYF.

The chain combines TRBV6-5 with TRBJ2-7; D may correspond to TRBD1 or TRBD2 (5 bases each). The CDR3 runs 14 residues. Deletions cut 2 bases from V and 2 bases from J, with 10 bases between. Germline lookup yields CDR1 MNHEY and CDR2 SVGAGI. The CDR3 here is CASSYGLGAYEQYV. In DNA form, the CDR3 reads TGTGCCAGCAGTTACGGATTGGGGGCCTACGAGCAGTACGTC.

The rearrangement links TRBV11-3 to TRBJ2-2; TRBD1 agrees at 8 bases. Germline lookup yields CDR1 SGHNT and CDR2 YENEEA. V dropped 4 bases and J dropped 6; count of bases not matched to a gene: 7. The CDR3 loop spans 15 amino acids. The CDR3 reads CASSSPDRDAGELFF. CDR3 sequence (DNA): TGTGCCAGCAGCTCCCCGGACAGGGATGCCGGGGAGCTGTTTTTT.

The chain couples TRBV28 to TRBJ1-1, with a possible D match to TRBD1 (5 bases). The germline V and J ends were trimmed by 1 base and 11 bases, with 11 bases remaining between them. The CDR3 sequence is 12 residues long. CDR1 is MDHEN, CDR2 SYDVKM, per germline. The CDR3 DNA follows: TGTGCCAGCAGTTTATCTATAGGGGTGGCTTTCTTT. It translates to CASSLSIGVAFF.

The rearrangement uses TRBV3-1 (or the pseudogene TRBV3-2) and TRBJ2-3; weak D call: TRBD2 (7 bases). CDR3 length equals 18 residues. Trimming took off 5 bases at V and 0 bases at J, with 21 bases between the two ends. Germline CDR1 and CDR2: LGHDT and YNNKEL (reference sequence). DNA of the CDR3: TGTGCCAGCAGCGACCTTGCGGGGGCCGATACTAGCACAGATACGCAGTATTTT. It is translated as CASSDLAGADTSTDTQYF.

This clone was found a few times. The chain is built from TRBV5-1 and TRBJ2-7; 11 bases align to TRBD2. Per germline, CDR1 SGHRS and CDR2 YFSETQ. The CDR3 has 14 residues. The V gene end was trimmed by 3 bases and the J gene end by 5 bases; junction bases not matched to a gene: 4. The CDR3 loop is CASSSSGGYNEQYF. The CDR3, as DNA: TGCGCCAGCAGCTCTAGCGGGGGGTACAACGAGCAGTACTTC.

V and J are TRBV5-6 and TRBJ2-1, with D uncertain. Germline V gene data show CDR1 as SGHDT and CDR2 as YYEEEE. The V end was cut by 0 bases, the J end by 5 bases, with 9 bases between. This CDR3 has 14 residues. The CDR3 sequence is CASSLGRNNNEQFF. Here the CDR3 DNA reads TGTGCCAGCAGCTTGGGTCGGAATAACAATGAGCAGTTCTTC. Full variable domain (remainder filled in from reference TRBV5-6 and TRBJ2-1): DAGVTQSPTHLIKTRGQQVTLRCSPKSGHDTVSWYQQALGQGPQFIFQYYEEEERQRGNFPDRFSGHQFPNYSSELNVNALLLGDSALYLCASSLGRNNNEQFFGPGTRLTVL.

The rearrangement joins TRBV10-1 to TRBJ2-7, with 9 positions matching TRBD1. Trimming cost V 3 bases and J 5 bases; bases outside gene matches: 11. The CDR3 has 16 residues. CDR1 is WNHNN, CDR2 SYGVQD, per germline (reference sequence). This CDR3 reads CASSETGGQGLNEQYF. CDR3 DNA: TGCGCCAGCAGTGAAACGGGGGGACAGGGCTTGAACGAGCAGTACTTC.

This chain uses TRBV30 with TRBJ2-1, with a weak D call TRBD2 (5 bases). Trimming shortened V by 1 base and J by 4 bases, and 11 bases separated the two germline ends. This CDR3 contains 14 residues. CDR1 and CDR2 (germline): GTSNPN, SVGIG (reference sequence). The CDR3 bases are TGTGCCTGGAGTGCGGGGAGCCGATACAATGAGCAGTTCTTC. Amino acid sequence: CAWSAGSRYNEQFF.

The rearrangement links TRBV13 to TRBJ1-4; 7 nucleotides align to TRBD1. There are 15 residues in the CDR3. V lost 5 bases to trimming and J lost 1 base; unmatched junction nucleotides: 4. The germline CDR1 and CDR2 sequences are PRHDT and FYEKMQ (reference sequence). The CDR3 here is CASSPRQGTNEKLFF. CDR3 DNA sequence: TGTGCCAGCAGCCCCAGACAGGGAACTAATGAAAAACTGTTTTTT.